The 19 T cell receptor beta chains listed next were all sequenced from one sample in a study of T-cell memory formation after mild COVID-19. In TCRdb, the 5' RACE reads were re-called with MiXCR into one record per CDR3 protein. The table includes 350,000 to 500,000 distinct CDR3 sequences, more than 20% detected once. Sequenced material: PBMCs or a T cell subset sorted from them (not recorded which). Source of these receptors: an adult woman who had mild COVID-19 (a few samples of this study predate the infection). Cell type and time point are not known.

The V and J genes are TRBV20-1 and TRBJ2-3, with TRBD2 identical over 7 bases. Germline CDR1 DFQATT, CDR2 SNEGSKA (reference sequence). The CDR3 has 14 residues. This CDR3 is CRAPRGLDTDTQYF. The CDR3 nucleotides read TGCAGGGCCCCCCGAGGACTAGACACAGATACGCAGTATTTT.

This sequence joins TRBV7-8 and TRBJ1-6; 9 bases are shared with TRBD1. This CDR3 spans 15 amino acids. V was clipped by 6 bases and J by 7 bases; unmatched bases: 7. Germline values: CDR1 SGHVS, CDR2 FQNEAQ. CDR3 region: CASSPGTGMNSPLHF. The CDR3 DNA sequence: TGTGCCAGCAGTCCCGGGACAGGGATGAATTCACCCCTCCACTTT. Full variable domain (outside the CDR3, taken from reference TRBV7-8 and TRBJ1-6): GAGVSQSPRYKVAKRGQDVALRCDPISGHVSLFWYQQALGQGPEFLTYFQNEAQLDKSGLPSDRFFAERPEGSVSTLKIQRTQQEDSAVYLCASSPGTGMNSPLHFGNGTRLTVT.

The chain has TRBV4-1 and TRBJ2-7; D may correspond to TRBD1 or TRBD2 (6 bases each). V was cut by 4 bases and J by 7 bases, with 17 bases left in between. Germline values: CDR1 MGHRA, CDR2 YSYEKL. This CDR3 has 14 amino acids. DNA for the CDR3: TGCGCCAGCAGCCGGTCGGGGGCGCCGGGGGAGCAGTACTTC. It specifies CASSRSGAPGEQYF.

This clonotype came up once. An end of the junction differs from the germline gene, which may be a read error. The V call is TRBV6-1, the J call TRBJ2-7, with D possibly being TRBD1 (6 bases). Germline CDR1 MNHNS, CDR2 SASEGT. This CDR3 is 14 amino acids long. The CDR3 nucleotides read TGTGCCAGCACTGAAACAGGGCTATACTACGAGCAGTACTTC. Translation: CASTETGLYYEQYF.

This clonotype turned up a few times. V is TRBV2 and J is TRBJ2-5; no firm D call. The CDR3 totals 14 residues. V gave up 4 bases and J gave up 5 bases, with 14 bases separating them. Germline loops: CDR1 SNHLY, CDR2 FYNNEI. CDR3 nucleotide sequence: TGTGCCAGCAGTGCCCGACCGCCGGCGGAGACCCAGTACTTC. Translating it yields CASSARPPAETQYF. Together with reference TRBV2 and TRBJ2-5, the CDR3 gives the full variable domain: EPEVTQTPSHQVTQMGQEVILRCVPISNHLYFYWYRQILGQKVEFLVSFYNNEISEKSEIFDDQFSVERPDGSNFTLKIRSTKLEDSAMYFCASSARPPAETQYFGPGTRLLVL.

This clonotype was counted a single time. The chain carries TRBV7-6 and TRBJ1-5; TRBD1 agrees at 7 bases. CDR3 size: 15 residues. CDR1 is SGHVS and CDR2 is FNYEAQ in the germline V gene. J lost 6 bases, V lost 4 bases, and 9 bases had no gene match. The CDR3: CASSSSDRVGQPQHF. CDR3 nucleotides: TGTGCCAGCAGCTCGTCCGACAGGGTTGGTCAGCCCCAGCATTTT.

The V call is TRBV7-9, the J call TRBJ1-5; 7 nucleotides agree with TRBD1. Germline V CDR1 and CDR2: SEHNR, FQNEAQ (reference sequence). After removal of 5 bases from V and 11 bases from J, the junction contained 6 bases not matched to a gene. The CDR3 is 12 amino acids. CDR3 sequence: CASSHTGEAQHF. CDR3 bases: TGTGCCAGCAGCCATACAGGGGAGGCCCAGCATTTT.

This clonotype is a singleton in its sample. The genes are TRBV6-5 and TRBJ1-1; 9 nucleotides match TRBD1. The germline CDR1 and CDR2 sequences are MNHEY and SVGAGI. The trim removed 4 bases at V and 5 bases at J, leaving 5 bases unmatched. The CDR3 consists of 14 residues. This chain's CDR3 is CASSSGQGRTEAFF. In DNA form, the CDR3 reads TGTGCCAGCAGTTCGGGACAGGGTAGGACTGAAGCTTTCTTT.

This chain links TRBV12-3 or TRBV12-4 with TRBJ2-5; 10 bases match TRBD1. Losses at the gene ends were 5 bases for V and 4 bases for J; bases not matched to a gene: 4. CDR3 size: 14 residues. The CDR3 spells CASSVDRGLETQYF. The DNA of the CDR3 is TGTGCCAGCAGTGTTGACAGGGGGCTAGAGACCCAGTACTTC.

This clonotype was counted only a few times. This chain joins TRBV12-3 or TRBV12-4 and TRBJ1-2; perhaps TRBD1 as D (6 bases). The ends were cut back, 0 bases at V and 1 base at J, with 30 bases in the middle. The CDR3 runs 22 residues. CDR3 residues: CASSLARYEGVQAFPVNYGYTF. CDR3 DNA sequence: TGTGCCAGCAGTTTAGCCAGATATGAGGGGGTACAGGCCTTCCCCGTTAACTATGGCTACACCTTC.

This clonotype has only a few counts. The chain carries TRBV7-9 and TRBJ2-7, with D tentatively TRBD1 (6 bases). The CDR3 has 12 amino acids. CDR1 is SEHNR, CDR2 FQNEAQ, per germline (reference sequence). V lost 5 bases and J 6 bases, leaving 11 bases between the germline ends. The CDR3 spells CASSPTGTEQYF. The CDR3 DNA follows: TGTGCCAGCAGCCCTACAGGGACCGAGCAGTACTTC.

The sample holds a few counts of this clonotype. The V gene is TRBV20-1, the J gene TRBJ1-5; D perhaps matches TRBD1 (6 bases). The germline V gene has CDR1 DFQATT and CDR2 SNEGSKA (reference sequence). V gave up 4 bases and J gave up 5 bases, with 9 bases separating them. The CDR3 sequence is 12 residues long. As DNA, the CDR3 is TGCAGTGCTAACAGGGAGGATCAGCCCCAGCATTTT. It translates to CSANREDQPQHF.

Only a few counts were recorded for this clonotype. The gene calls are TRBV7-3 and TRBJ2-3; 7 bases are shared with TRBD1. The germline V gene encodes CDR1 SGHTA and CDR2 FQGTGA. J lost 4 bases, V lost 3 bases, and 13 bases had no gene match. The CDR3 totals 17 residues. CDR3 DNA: TGTGCCAGCAGCTTGTATCTCGACAGGGTTTCAGCAGATACGCAGTATTTT. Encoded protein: CASSLYLDRVSADTQYF.

The CDR3 sequence is CSVVGAAYEQYF. DNA for the CDR3: TGCAGCGTTGTCGGGGCAGCCTACGAGCAGTACTTC. This chain connects TRBV29-1 to TRBJ2-7, with D perhaps matching TRBD1 or TRBD2 (5 bases each). V shed 4 bases and J shed 2 bases, with 9 bases lying between them. CDR3 length: 12 amino acids. From germline, CDR1 is SQVTM and CDR2 ANQGSEA.

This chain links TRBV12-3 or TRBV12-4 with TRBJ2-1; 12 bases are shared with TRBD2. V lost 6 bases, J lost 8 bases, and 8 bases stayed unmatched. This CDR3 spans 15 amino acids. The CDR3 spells CASSSLAGGRDEQFF. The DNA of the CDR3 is TGTGCCAGCAGCTCCCTAGCGGGGGGGCGGGATGAGCAGTTCTTC.

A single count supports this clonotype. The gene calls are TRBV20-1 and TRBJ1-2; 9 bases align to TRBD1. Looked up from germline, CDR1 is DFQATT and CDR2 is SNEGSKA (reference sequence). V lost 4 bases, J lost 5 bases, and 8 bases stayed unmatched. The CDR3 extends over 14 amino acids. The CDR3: CSAKTGTGQYGYTF. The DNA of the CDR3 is TGCAGTGCTAAAACCGGGACAGGGCAGTATGGCTACACCTTC.

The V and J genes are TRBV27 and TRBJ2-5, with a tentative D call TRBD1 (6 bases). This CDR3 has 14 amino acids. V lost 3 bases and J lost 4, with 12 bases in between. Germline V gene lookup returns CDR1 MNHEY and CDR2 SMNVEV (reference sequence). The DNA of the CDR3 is TGTGCCAGCAGTTTGGGCAGGGGCTTAGAGACCCAGTACTTC. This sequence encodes CASSLGRGLETQYF.

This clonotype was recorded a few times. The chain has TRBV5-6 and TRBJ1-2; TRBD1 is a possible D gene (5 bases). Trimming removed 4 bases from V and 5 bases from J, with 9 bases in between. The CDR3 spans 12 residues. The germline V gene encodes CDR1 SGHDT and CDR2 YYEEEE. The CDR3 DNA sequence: TGTGCCAGCAGCACCGGACAATATGGCTACACCTTC. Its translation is CASSTGQYGYTF.

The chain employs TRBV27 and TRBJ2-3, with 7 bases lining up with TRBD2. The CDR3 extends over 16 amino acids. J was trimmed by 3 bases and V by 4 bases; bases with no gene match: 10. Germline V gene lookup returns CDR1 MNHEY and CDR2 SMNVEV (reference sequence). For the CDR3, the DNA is TGTGCCAGCAGTTGGGTCGGGGGGTTAAGGACAGATACGCAGTATTTT. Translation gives CASSWVGGLRTDTQYF.